The present T cell receptor (beta chain) was sequenced within a study of T cells after yellow fever vaccination. This clonotype occurred many times. A universal primer site and UMIs were added as TCR cDNA was made by 5'RACE template switching. TCRdb itself ran the 5' RACE reads through MiXCR, one entry per CDR3 protein. The sample includes 100,000 or so distinct CDR3 sequences, 7.5% to 10% of them seen just once. The sequencing used CD8+ T cells not binding an NS4B(214-222) dextramer, sorted from PBMCs, collected roughly 14 days after the first yellow fever vaccination. The source of this sequence is a man younger than 35 who received the YFV17D yellow fever vaccine.

CDR3 protein: CSVDKPESTDTQYF. The CDR3 coding sequence is TGCAGCGTTGATAAGCCGGAAAGCACAGATACGCAGTATTTT. This chain uses TRBV29-1 with TRBJ2-3; D not resolved. Germline V gene sequence: CDR1 SQVTM, CDR2 ANQGSEA. The CDR3 runs 14 residues. V lost 3 bases and J 0 bases, leaving 10 bases between the germline ends.